This T cell receptor (beta chain) was captured by sequencing in a study of CDR3 diversity in severe acne. Ten or more counts support this clonotype. The CDR3 has 19 residues. The germline V gene encodes CDR1 LNHNV and CDR2 YYDKDF (reference sequence). The V and J ends lost 4 bases and 0 bases, in that order; junction bases with no gene match: 15. MiXCR was run by TCRdb on the PCR reads, yielding one entry per CDR3 protein. Here the sample spans approximately 80,000 distinct CDR3 sequences, around 49% being singletons. Sequenced sample: blood. The receptor's source is a male donor in good health, without acne. V and J are TRBV15 and TRBJ1-5; 7 bases map to TRBD1. CDR3 DNA: TGTGCCACCAGCACCCAGAAGACAGGGTGGGGAGCTAGCAATCAGCCCCAGCATTTT. This sequence encodes CATSTQKTGWGASNQPQHF.